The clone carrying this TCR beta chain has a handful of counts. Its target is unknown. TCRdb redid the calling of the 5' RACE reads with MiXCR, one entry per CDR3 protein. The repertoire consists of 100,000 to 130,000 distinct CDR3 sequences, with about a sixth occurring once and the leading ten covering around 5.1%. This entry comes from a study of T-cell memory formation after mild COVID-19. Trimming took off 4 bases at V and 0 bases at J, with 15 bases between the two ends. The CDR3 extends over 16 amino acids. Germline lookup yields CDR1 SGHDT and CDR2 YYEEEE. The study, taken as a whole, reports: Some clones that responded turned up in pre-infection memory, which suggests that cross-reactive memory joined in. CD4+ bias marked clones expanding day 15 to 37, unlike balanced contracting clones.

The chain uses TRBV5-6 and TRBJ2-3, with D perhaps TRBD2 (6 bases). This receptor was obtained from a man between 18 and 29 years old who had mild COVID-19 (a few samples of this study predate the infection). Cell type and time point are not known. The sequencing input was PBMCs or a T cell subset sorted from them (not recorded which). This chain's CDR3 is CASSPDGGTSTDTQYF. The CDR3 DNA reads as TGTGCCAGCAGCCCGGATGGCGGGACTAGCACAGATACGCAGTATTTT.